This T cell receptor (beta chain) appears in the sequencing data of a study of blood T cell repertoires in COVID-19 (TCRdb year 2020). Background on the whole study: Samples covering the acute and convalescent phases of COVID-19 were provided by collaborators in the United States, Italy and Spain. HLA class I and class II types, where available, came from metadata supplied by the sample provider rather than from assay-based typing. The repertoires were made available in a free public database intended to serve as a resource for research on the immune response to SARS-CoV-2. The material from the prospective study consisted of cDNA or gDNA derived from T cells, B-cell-depleted T cells, or PBMCs. Nearly every sample came with metadata listing a de-identified subject ID, COVID-19 status, age in years and sex. The samples were drawn from two sources: the first 160 participants of the ongoing ImmuneRACE study, and 1,254 subjects contributed by 6 global collaborators. The dataset comprised deeply sampled blood TCRbeta repertoires from subjects exposed to, actively infected with, or recovered from COVID-19. Summary of the overall study and its limitations: The amount of clinical and demographic metadata varied by source and participant and was provided uncurated.

On this clone: The antigen it binds to is not known. No much larger clone exists at a distance of one base, and base qualities are not known.

Counted from cysteine to phenylalanine, this CDR3 has 13 amino acids. The DNA shown is the 39-base CDR3, in frame from base 1. The trim is 6 bases for V and 4 bases for J, with a gap of 13 bases between the germline ends. The germline V gene sets CDR1 to SGHRS and CDR2 to YFSETQ. The immunoSEQ Assay, a bias-controlled multiplex PCR, was used to amplify TCRbeta CDR3 regions from genomic DNA. On the authors' methods: The number of nucleated cells in each sample was estimated from the amplification of reference gene primers within the assay. Sequence reads were collapsed and filtered to measure the absolute abundance of every unique TCRbeta CDR3 rearrangement. For each sample, productive Simpson clonality was calculated by taking the square root of Simpson's diversity index across productive rearrangements. TCRdb's version of the immuneACCESS table is confined to in-frame rearrangements and falls short of the full clone set. An unresolved V gene accounts for under half of the shortfall where checked; the remainder is of unknown origin. The D gene and trimming were derived from the DNA, and the V and J assignments and clone size from that table. Here the sample has over 200,000 clones; 89% occur a single time. Clones ranked in the top ten supply 5.5% to 8% of the sample.

Another Seattle source contributed samples from volunteer blood donors who had recovered from COVID-19. The collaborating institutions used their own protocols to collect whole blood in K2EDTA tubes. Collaborator samples were shipped for TCRbeta analysis as frozen whole blood, isolated PBMCs, or DNA extracted from either sample type. The sequenced material came from peripheral blood. The clonotype was recovered from a man between 60 and 70 years old who had recovered from COVID-19. The sequence is built from TRBV5-1 and TRBJ2-5; the D gene assignment is ambiguous. The CDR3 protein sequence reads: CASNREIRETQYF. The DNA sequence is TGCGCCAGCAATCGTGAGATTCGAGAGACCCAGTACTTC. Outside the CDR3, residues come from the reference TRBV5-1 and TRBJ2-5 proteins, so the full variable domain is: KAGVTQTPRYLIKTRGQQVTLSCSPISGHRSVSWYQQTPGQGLQFLFEYFSETQRNKGNFPGRFSGRQFSNSRSEMNVSTLELGDSALYLCASNREIRETQYFGPGTRLLVL.